This TCR beta chain was captured in a study of graft-versus-host responses after intestinal transplantation. Study as a whole: The recipients all started with anti-thymocyte globulin induction and then took tacrolimus and steroids for 2 to 4 years.

Of note for this clone: Its target is not known.

Clones were read by immunoSEQ multiplex PCR, and TCRdb kept only the in-frame ones, dropping some. Counted here are about 39,000 clones, more than 90% occurring once; the ten biggest clones make up around 0.22%. The receptor's source is a human donor who was the organ donor for an intestinal transplant. The sample in question was unstimulated CD8+ T cells sorted from spleen or lymph node cells, obtained before transplant.

DNA for the CDR3: TGTGCCAGCGGACAGGGCTCTAACTATGGCTACACCTTC. Translated: CASGQGSNYGYTF. V usage is TRBV27 and J usage is TRBJ1-2, with 8 bases lining up with TRBD1. Losses at the gene ends were 8 bases for V and 0 bases for J; bases not matched to a gene: 2. From germline, CDR1 is MNHEY and CDR2 SMNVEV (reference sequence). The CDR3 length is 13 residues.